This TCR beta chain was captured in a study of blood T cell repertoires in COVID-19. The overall study: Sample material is recorded as cDNA or gDNA derived from T cells, B-cell-depleted T cells, or PBMCs.

How the authors handled the data: The assay estimated nucleated cells by amplifying reference gene primers. Sequencing was performed with immunoSEQ multiplex PCR; in TCRdb, only in-frame clones are kept and a portion is missing. The DNA gave D and trimming, while V, J and clone size come from that table. The sample has some 200,000 clones; around 83% are singletons. The CDR3 spans 15 residues. V lost 5 bases, J lost 1 base, and 7 bases stayed unmatched. CDR1 is SEHNR, CDR2 FQNEAQ, per germline (reference sequence). This sequence was found in a woman aged 40 to 49 who had recovered from COVID-19. Sequencing was performed on peripheral blood. The chain links TRBV7-9 to TRBJ2-7; 8 bases are shared with TRBD1. In DNA, the CDR3 is TGTGCCAGCAGCCAAGGACAGGGATCTTCCTACGAGCAGTACTTC. Translated, it gives CASSQGQGSSYEQYF.